This T cell receptor beta chain was recovered during a study of blood T cell repertoires in COVID-19. Study context: PBMCs, B-cell-depleted T cells, or T cells were the source of the cDNA or gDNA that made up the material.

Germline V CDR1 and CDR2: MNHEY, SVGEGT. The CDR3 is 11 amino acids. Trimming pared 5 bases from V and 8 bases from J, leaving 9 bases between. Original analysis: Reference gene primer amplification yielded estimated nucleated cell counts. The repertoire was sequenced with immunoSEQ multiplex PCR; TCRdb's copy has only in-frame clones and lacks some. That table furnishes V, J and clone size, whereas the DNA furnished D and trimming. The table has 190,000 or so clones, 70% to 85% seen once. The sample was peripheral blood. The sequence derives from a woman of 80 years or more with acute or convalescent COVID-19. The V and J genes are TRBV6-2 or TRBV6-3 and TRBJ1-2; D call uncertain. The DNA of the CDR3 is TGTGCCAGCAGTCATACTCGAGGCTACACCTTC. It codes for CASSHTRGYTF.